The text below deals with one TCR beta chain. Its cognate antigen is unknown. The sample belongs to a study of beta chain features in type 1 diabetes. Whole-study results and caveats: For Type 1 diabetes patients, all four CD4+ subsets carried TCRB CDR3s that were moderately but significantly shorter. Comparison showed that naive, central memory and Treg TCRB repertoires appeared more similar among patients than among healthy donors.

The CDR3 runs 15 residues. Germline V gene lookup returns CDR1 SGHTA and CDR2 FQGNSA. J was trimmed by 11 bases and V by 2 bases; bases with no gene match: 8. The entirety of the isolated RNA underwent reverse transcription, so expressed TCRB transcripts were sequenced. Only in-frame clones appear in the TCRdb table, and some are missing; sequencing was by immunoSEQ multiplex PCR. This sample has approximately 730,000 clones, with about an eighth found just once. Researchers reported sorting CD4+ naive, central memory, regulatory and stem cell-like memory cells via CD45RO/CCR7/CD25/CD127/CD95/CD27. Purity (above 98%) was reached by all sorted populations.

This receptor was taken from a man aged 18 to 29 with type 1 diabetes. This chain joins TRBV7-2 and TRBJ1-6, with 8 positions matching TRBD1. Sequenced: naive CD4+ T cells from blood. As DNA, the CDR3 is TGTGCCAGCAGCTTATGGGGACAGGTCATAGCACCCCTCCACTTT. It is translated as CASSLWGQVIAPLHF.